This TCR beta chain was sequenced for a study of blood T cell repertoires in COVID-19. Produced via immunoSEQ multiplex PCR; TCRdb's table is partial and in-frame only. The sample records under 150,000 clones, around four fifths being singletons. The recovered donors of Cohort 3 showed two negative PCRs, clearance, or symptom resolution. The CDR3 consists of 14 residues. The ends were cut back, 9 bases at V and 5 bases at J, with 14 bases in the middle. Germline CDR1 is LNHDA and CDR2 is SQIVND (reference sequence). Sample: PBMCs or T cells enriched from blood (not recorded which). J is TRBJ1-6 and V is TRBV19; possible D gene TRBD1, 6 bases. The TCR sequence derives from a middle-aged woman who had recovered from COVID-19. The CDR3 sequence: CASKTGTNNSPLHF. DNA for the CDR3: TGTGCCAGCAAAACCGGGACAAATAATTCACCCCTCCACTTT.